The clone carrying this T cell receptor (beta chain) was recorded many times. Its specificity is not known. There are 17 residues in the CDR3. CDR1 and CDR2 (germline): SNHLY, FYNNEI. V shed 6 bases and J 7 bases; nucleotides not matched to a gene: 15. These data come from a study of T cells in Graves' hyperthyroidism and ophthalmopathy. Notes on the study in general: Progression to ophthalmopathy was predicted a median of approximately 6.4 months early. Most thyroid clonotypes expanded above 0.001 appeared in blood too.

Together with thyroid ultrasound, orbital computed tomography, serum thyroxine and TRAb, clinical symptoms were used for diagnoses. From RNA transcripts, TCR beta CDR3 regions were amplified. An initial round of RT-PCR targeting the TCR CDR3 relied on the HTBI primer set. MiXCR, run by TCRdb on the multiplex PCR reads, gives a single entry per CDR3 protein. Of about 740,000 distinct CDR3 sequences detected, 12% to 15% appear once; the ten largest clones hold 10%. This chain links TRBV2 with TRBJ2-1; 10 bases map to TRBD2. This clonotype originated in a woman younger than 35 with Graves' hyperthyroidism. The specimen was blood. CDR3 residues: CASSPLLASGSRNEQFF. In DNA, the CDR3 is TGTGCCAGCAGCCCCCTCCTGGCTAGCGGGAGTCGGAATGAGCAGTTCTTC.